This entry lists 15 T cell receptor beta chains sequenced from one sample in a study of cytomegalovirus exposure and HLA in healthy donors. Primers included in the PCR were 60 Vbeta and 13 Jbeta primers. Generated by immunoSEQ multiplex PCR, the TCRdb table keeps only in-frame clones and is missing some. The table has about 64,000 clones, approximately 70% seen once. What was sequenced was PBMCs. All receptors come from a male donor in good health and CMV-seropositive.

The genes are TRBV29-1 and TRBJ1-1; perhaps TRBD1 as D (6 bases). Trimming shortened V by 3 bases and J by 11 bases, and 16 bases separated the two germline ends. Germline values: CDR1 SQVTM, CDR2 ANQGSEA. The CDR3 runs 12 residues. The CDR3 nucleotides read TGCAGCGTTGATGGCGGGGGCCGGTTTGCTTTCTTT. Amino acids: CSVDGGGRFAFF.

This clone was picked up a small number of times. The CDR3 sequence is CASSVGGSVPYEQYF. In DNA, the CDR3 is TGTGCCAGCAGCGTAGGCGGGAGTGTCCCCTACGAGCAGTACTTC. The chain links TRBV9 to TRBJ2-7; 7 nucleotides align to TRBD2. The germline V gene has CDR1 SGDLS and CDR2 YYNGEE. V was clipped by 0 bases and J by 2 bases; unmatched bases: 5. CDR3 length: 15 amino acids.

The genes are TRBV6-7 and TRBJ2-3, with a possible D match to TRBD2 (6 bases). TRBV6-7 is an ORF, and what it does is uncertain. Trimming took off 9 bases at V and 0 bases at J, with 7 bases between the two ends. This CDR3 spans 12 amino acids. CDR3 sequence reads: CAREGSTDTQYF. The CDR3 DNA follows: TGTGCCAGGGAGGGGAGCACAGATACGCAGTATTTT.

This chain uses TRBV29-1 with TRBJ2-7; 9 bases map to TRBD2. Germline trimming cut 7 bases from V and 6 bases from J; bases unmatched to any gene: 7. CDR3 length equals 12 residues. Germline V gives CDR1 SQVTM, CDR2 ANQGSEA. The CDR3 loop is CSGGRAEGEQYF. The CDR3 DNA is TGCAGCGGCGGGAGGGCGGAGGGCGAGCAGTACTTC.

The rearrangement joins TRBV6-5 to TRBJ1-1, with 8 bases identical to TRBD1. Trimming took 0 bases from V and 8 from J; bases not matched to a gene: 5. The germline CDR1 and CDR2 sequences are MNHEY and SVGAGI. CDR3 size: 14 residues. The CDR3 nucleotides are TGTGCCAGCAGTTACTCACCCGGGACAGGAGAAGCTTTCTTT. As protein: CASSYSPGTGEAFF.

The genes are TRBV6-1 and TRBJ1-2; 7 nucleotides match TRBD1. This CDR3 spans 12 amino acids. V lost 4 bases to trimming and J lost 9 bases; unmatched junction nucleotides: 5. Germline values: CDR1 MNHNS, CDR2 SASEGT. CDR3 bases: TGTGCCAGCAGTGGGGACAGCAATCGCTACACCTTC. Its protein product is CASSGDSNRYTF.

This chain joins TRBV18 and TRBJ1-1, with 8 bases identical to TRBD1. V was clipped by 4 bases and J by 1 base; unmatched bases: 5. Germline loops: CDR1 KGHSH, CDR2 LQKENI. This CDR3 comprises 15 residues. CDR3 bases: TGTGCCAGCTCACTAAGGACAGGGAGGAACACTGAAGCTTTCTTT. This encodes CASSLRTGRNTEAFF.

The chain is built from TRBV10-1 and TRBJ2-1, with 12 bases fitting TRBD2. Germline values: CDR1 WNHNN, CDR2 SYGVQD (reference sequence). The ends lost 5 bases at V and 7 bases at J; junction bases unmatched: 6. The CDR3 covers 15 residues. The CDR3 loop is CASSSGTSGFNEQFF. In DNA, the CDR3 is TGCGCCAGCAGTTCCGGGACTAGCGGGTTTAATGAGCAGTTCTTC.

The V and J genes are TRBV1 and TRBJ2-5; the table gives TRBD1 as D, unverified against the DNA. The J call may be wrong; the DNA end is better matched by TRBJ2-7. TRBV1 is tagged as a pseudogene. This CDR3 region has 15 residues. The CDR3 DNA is TGCACCAGCAGCCAAGATCGACAGGGGTTGGACGAGCAGTACTTC. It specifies CTSSQDRQGLDEQYF.

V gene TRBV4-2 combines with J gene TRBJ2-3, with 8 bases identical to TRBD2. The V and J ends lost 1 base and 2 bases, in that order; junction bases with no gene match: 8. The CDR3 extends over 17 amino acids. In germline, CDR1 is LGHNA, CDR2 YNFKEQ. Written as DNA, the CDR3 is TGTGCCAGCAGCCAAGGGGTGCGCGGGAGGTCCACAGATACGCAGTATTTT. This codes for CASSQGVRGRSTDTQYF.

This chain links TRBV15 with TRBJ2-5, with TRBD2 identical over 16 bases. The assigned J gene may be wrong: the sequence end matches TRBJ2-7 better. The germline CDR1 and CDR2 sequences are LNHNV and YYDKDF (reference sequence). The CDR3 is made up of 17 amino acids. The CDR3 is CATSPPGTSGRDREQYF. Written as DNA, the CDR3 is TGTGCCACCAGCCCGCCCGGGACTAGCGGGAGGGACCGCGAGCAGTACTTC.

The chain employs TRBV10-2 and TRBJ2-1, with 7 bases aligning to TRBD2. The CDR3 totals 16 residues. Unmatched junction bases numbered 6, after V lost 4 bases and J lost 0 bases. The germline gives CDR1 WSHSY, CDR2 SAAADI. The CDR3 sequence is CASSGGGGSSYNEQFF. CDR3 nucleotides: TGCGCCAGCAGTGGGGGCGGGGGAAGCTCCTACAATGAGCAGTTCTTC.

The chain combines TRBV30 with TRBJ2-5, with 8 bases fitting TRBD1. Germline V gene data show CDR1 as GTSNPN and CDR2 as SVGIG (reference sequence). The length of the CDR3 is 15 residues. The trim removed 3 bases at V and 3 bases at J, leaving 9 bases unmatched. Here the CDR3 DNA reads TGTGCCTGGAGCTGGGCAGGGGGCGCGGAAGAGACCCAGTACTTC. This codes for CAWSWAGGAEETQYF.

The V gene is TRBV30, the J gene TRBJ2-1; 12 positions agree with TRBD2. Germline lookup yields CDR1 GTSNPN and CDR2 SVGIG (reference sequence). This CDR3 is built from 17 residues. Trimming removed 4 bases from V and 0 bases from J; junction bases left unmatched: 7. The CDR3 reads CAWNPTSGRSSYNEQFF. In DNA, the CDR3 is TGTGCCTGGAACCCGACTAGCGGGAGAAGCTCCTACAATGAGCAGTTCTTC.

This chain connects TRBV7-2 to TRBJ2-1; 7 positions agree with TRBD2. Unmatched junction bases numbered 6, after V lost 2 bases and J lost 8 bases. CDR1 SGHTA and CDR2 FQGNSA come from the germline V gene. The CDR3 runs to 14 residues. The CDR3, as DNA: TGTGCCAGCAGCTTAAGCGGGAACGCGGATGAGCAGTTCTTC. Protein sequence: CASSLSGNADEQFF.